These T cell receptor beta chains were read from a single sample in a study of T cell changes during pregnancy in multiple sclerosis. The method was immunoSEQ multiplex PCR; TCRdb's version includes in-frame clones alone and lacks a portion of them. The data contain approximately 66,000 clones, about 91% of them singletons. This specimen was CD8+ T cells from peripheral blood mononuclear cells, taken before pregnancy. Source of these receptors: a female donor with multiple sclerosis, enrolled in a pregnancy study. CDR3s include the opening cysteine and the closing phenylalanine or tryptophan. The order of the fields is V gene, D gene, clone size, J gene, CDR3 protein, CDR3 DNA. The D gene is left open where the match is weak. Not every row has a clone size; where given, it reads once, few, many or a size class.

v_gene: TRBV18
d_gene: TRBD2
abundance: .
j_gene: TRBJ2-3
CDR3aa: CASSLTSGGPQDTQYF
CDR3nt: TGTGCCAGCTCACTGACTAGCGGGGGGCCGCAGGATACGCAGTATTTT

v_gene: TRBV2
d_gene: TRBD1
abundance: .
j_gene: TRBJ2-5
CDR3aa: CASRTQQGSGETQYF
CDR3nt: TGTGCCAGCAGGACCCAACAGGGGAGTGGGGAGACCCAGTACTTC

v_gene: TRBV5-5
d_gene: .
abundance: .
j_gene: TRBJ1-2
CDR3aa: CASSLDSPYGYTF
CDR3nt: TGTGCCAGCAGCTTGGACAGCCCCTATGGCTACACCTTC

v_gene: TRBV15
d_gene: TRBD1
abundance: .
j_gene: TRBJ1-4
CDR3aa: CATSREGGTGGIEKLFF
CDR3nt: TGTGCCACCAGCAGAGAAGGGGGGACAGGGGGCATTGAAAAACTGTTTTTT

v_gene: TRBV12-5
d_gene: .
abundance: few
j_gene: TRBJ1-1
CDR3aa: CASGLATEAFF
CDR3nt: TGTGCTAGTGGTTTGGCGACTGAAGCTTTCTTT

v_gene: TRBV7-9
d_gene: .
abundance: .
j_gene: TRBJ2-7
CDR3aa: CASSFSTPDEQYF
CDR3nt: TGTGCCAGCAGCTTCTCGACTCCCGACGAGCAGTACTTC

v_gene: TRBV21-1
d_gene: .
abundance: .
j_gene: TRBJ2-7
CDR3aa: CASSGLRTGNYEQYF
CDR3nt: TGTGCCAGCAGCGGGTTAAGGACAGGGAACTACGAGCAGTACTTC

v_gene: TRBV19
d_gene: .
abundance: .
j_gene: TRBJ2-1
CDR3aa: CASSIFGGGSYNEQFF
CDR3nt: TGTGCCAGTAGTATTTTTGGGGGCGGCTCCTACAATGAGCAGTTCTTC

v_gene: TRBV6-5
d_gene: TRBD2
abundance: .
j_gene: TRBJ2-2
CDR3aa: CASSYFGGTAGELFF
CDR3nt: TGTGCCAGCAGTTACTTCGGGGGGACCGCCGGGGAGCTGTTTTTT

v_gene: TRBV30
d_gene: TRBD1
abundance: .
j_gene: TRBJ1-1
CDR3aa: CAWKGFDRGDTEAFF
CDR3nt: TGTGCCTGGAAAGGGTTTGACAGGGGTGACACTGAAGCTTTCTTT

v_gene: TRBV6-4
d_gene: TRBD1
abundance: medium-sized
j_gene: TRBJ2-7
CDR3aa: CASSDTGTGFNEQYF
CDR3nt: TGTGCCAGCAGTGATACTGGGACAGGGTTTAACGAGCAGTACTTC

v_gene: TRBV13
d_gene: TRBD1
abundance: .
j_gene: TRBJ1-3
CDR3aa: CASSSRQGAFGSGNTIYF
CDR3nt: TGTGCCAGCAGCTCCCGCCAGGGGGCGTTCGGGTCTGGAAACACCATATATTTT

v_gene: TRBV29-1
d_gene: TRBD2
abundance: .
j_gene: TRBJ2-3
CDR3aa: CSVEGLAGGETDTQYF
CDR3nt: TGCAGCGTTGAGGGTTTAGCGGGGGGGGAGACAGATACGCAGTATTTT

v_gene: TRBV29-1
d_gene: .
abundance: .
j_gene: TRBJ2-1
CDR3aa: CSVVNPSLYNEQFF
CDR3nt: TGCAGCGTTGTGAATCCCTCCCTATACAATGAGCAGTTCTTC

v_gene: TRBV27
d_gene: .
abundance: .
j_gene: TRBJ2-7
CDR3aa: CASSARLESYEQYF
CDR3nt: TGTGCCAGCAGTGCCAGACTAGAATCCTACGAGCAGTACTTC

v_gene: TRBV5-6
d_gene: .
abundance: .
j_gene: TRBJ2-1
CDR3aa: CASSFSVGGPRGNEQFF
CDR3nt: TGTGCCAGCAGCTTTTCTGTGGGGGGGCCGAGGGGAAATGAGCAGTTCTTC

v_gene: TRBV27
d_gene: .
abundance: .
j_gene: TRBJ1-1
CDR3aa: CASSLAENTEAFF
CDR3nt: TGTGCCAGCAGTTTGGCGGAGAACACTGAAGCTTTCTTT

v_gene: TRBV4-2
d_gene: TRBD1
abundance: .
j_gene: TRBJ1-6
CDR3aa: CASSQAGTGGTSPLHF
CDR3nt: TGTGCCAGCAGCCAAGCCGGGACAGGGGGCACTTCACCCCTCCACTTT

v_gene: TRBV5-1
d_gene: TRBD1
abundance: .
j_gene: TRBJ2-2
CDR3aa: CASSLDGTDTGELFF
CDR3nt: TGCGCCAGCAGCTTGGATGGGACAGACACCGGGGAGCTGTTTTTT

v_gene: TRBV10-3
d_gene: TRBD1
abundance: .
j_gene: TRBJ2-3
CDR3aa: CAIRGTGAATDTQYF
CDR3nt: TGTGCCATCAGGGGTACAGGGGCGGCCACAGATACGCAGTATTTT

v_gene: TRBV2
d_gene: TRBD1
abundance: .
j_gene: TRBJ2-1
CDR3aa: CASSTRTGHNEQFF
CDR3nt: TGTGCCAGCAGTACTCGGACAGGGCACAATGAGCAGTTCTTC

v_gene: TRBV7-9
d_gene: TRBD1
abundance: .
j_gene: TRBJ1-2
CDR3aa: CASSLEPGQGTYGYTF
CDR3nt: TGTGCCAGCAGCTTAGAACCGGGACAGGGAACCTATGGCTACACCTTC

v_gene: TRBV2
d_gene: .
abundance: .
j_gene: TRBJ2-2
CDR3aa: CASSDSQLEMDTGELFF
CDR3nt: TGTGCCAGCAGTGACTCCCAACTCGAGATGGACACCGGGGAGCTGTTTTTT